Included here is one T cell receptor beta chain sequence, with context. Its antigen is currently unknown. This entry is derived from a study of T cells in Graves' hyperthyroidism and ophthalmopathy. The wider study: At the time of initial diagnosis and before any treatment, peripheral blood was collected. Study findings and constraints: In validation, the model predicted ophthalmopathy. These predictions came a median about 6.2 months before onset.

There were TCR beta CDR3 regions amplified from RNA transcripts. The primer set for the first-round RT-PCR of the TCR CDR3 was HTBI. One entry per CDR3 protein results from TCRdb running MiXCR on the multiplex PCR reads. Altogether roughly 640,000 distinct CDR3 sequences are present, roughly 15% being singletons, with the ten largest covering 2.5% to 4%. Among ophthalmopathy patients, the Clinical Activity Score reached at least 3, the NOSPECS grade reached at least 4, and duration remained under 3 months. The TCR comes from a woman in her 40s with Graves' ophthalmopathy. The source material was blood.

CDR3 DNA sequence: TGTGCCAGCAGTTTATCCCCTCTAGGGGATGAGCAGTTCTTC. This encodes CASSLSPLGDEQFF. The chain employs TRBV6-9 and TRBJ2-1, with a possible D match to TRBD1 (5 bases). V was cut by 4 bases and J by 8 bases, with 15 bases left in between. This CDR3 is built from 14 residues. Germline CDR1 and CDR2: MNHGY and SVAAGI.